This T cell receptor beta chain emerged from a study of glioma-infiltrating T cells. Study-level findings and limits: Tissue-blood divergence was below expectation in non-neoplastic patients, above in gliomas. Tissue and blood shared very few CDR3 sequences.

The CDR3 length is 14 residues. CDR1 SNHLY and CDR2 FYNNEI come from the germline V gene. V shed 6 bases, J shed 3 bases, and the junction held 3 bases outside the gene matches. Ten or more counts support this clonotype. Its antigen is as yet unknown. Amplification of TCR alpha and beta CDR3 regions from RNA used iRepertoire nested multiplex PCR. Tissue mRNA or PBMC total RNA, 100-400 ng, went into one-step reverse transcription and amplification. MiXCR, applied by TCRdb to the multiplex PCR reads, yields one record per CDR3 protein. The table includes 93,000 or so distinct CDR3 sequences, about 30% detected once.

The sample was glioma tissue, nonneoplastic brain tissue, or PBMCs (not recorded which). The chain has TRBV2 and TRBJ2-3; 10 nucleotides align to TRBD1. This sequence originates from a human donor with low-grade glioma or glioblastoma, undergoing nonglioma brain surgery, or in good health (not recorded which). The CDR3 DNA is TGTGCCAGCAGCGGACAGGGGGGAACAGATACGCAGTATTTT. This codes for CASSGQGGTDTQYF.